The T cell receptor (beta chain) described here comes from a study of blood T cell repertoires in COVID-19 (TCRdb year 2020). Study-level background: Samples from collaborators originated in the United States, Italy and Spain and spanned both the acute and convalescent phases of COVID-19. The repertoires were released in a freely available public database intended as a resource for research on the immune response to SARS-CoV-2. Where available, HLA class I and class II types were taken from metadata supplied by the sample provider and were not determined by assay-based typing. The material from the prospective study consisted of cDNA or gDNA derived from T cells, B-cell-depleted T cells, or PBMCs. The sample metadata nearly always contained a de-identified subject ID, COVID-19 status, age in years and sex. Deeply sampled blood TCRbeta repertoires from subjects exposed to, actively infected with, or recovered from COVID-19 were included in the dataset. Samples were obtained from the ongoing ImmuneRACE study (first 160 participants) and from about 1,300 subjects provided by 6 global collaborators.

Results and caveats for the whole study, not just this receptor: Clinical and demographic metadata were provided uncurated, with the amount varying by source and participant.

Each collaborating institution followed its own protocols to collect whole blood in K2EDTA tubes. For TCRbeta analysis, collaborators shipped samples as frozen whole blood, isolated PBMCs, or DNA extracted from either of those sample types. TCRbeta CDR3 regions were amplified from genomic DNA by means of the immunoSEQ Assay, a bias-controlled multiplex PCR. The authors' pipeline ran thus. Within the assay, amplification of reference gene primers was used to estimate how many nucleated cells each sample contained. To quantify the absolute abundance of each unique TCRbeta CDR3 rearrangement, sequence reads were collapsed and filtered. Productive Simpson clonality was computed per sample as the square root of Simpson's diversity index over productive rearrangements. The immuneACCESS repertoire file appears here via TCRdb, limited to in-frame rearrangements. These files lack a portion of the clones; in checked studies, under half of the deficit traces to unresolved V genes, and the cause of the others is not known. That table supplies the V and J calls and clone size; D and trimming were determined from the DNA. The sample table holds roughly 100,000 clones, of which approximately 88% were seen once. The top ten clonotypes cover roughly 29% of the sample.

Remarks on this clone: No antigen is known for it. Qualities for individual bases were not recorded, and no much larger clone is one base off.

The source material was peripheral blood. The receptor was derived from a man between 60 and 75 years old with acute or convalescent COVID-19.

The CDR3 region: CASSQAGGTEAFF. In nucleotides, the sequence is TGTGCCAGCAGCCAAGCAGGGGGCACTGAAGCTTTCTTT. The sequence is built from TRBV3-1 (or the pseudogene TRBV3-2) and TRBJ1-1, with TRBD1 identical over 7 junction bases. After removal of 1 base from V and 4 bases from J, the junction retains 0 bases not matched to a gene. From its cysteine to its phenylalanine, the CDR3 spans 13 amino acids. Of the read, only the CDR3 DNA is kept; its 39 bases are in frame from base 1. The germline V gene (reference sequence) yields LGHDT for CDR1 and YNNKEL for CDR2.